This T cell receptor (beta chain) was observed in a study of response to subunit inactivated influenza vaccine. TCRdb processed the RT-PCR reads anew with MiXCR; each CDR3 protein has one entry. Here the sample spans hundreds of thousands of distinct CDR3 sequences, 12% being singletons. This clonotype was seen more than once but under ten times. Germline CDR1 reads SGHAT; CDR2 reads FQNNGV. This CDR3 is built from 14 residues. The V gene lost 0 bases and the J gene lost 9 bases, with 14 bases spanning the gap. Material: PBMCs from blood, obtained on the day of vaccination. The clonotype was recovered from a man aged 50-60 years who received an inactivated influenza vaccine. The chain is built from TRBV11-2 and TRBJ1-1; D not resolved. In DNA form, the CDR3 reads TGTGCCAGCAGCTTAGATCGAGGCACGGGAAAAGCTTTCTTT. Residues: CASSLDRGTGKAFF. Together with reference TRBV11-2 and TRBJ1-1, the CDR3 gives the full variable domain: EAGVAQSPRYKIIEKRQSVAFWCNPISGHATLYWYQQILGQGPKLLIQFQNNGVVDDSQLPKDRFSAERLKGVDSTLKIQPAKLEDSAVYLCASSLDRGTGKAFFGQGTRLTVV.